This TCR beta chain was captured by sequencing in a study of blood T cells in healthy people across ages. A J-beta primer mix and a sample-barcoded 5' primer were used in a second PCR of about 6 to 12 cycles. One entry per CDR3 protein, called by TCRdb with MiXCR from the 5' RACE reads. The sample gives about 640,000 distinct CDR3 sequences, roughly 58% of which show up once; approximately 37% is in the top ten. CDR3 length: 13 amino acids. Germline CDR1 is SGHAT and CDR2 is FQNNGV. V was trimmed by 4 bases and J by 6 bases, leaving 12 bases between them. Sequencing was carried out using blood. The TCR was taken from a man aged 55-75 years in good health. The V gene is TRBV11-2, the J gene TRBJ1-1; D gene uncertain. The CDR3 region has the DNA TGTGCCAGCAGCTCCCGGGTGATCTCTGAAGCTTTCTTT. This codes for CASSSRVISEAFF.